This T cell receptor beta chain was recorded in a study of cytomegalovirus exposure and HLA in healthy donors. Findings and limits, study-wide: In terms of immune exposure information, only CMV serostatus was available.

Per germline, CDR1 SGHRS and CDR2 YFSETQ. CDR3 length: 13 amino acids. Details on this clone: Antigen: not known. One end of the junction fails to match germline, which may point to a read error.

Primers for the PCR totalled 60 Vbeta and 13 Jbeta. Sequenced by immunoSEQ multiplex PCR; TCRdb stores in-frame clones only, minus some. The clone table shows around 140,000 clones, with the ten largest holding 0.75% to 1%. V and J are TRBV5-1 and TRBJ2-7; TRBD1 matches at 8 bases. Sequencing input: PBMCs. The receptor comes from a male donor in good health and CMV-seronegative. The CDR3 reads CASSLGGRDRIHF. In nucleotides, the CDR3 is TGCGCCAGCAGCTTGGGGGGCCGGGACAGGATCCACTTC.